This TCR beta chain was observed in a study of cytomegalovirus exposure and HLA in healthy donors. As for the donors, each was a healthy bone marrow donor. 60 Vbeta and 13 Jbeta primers were used in PCR. Generated by immunoSEQ multiplex PCR, the TCRdb table keeps only in-frame clones and is missing some. Of more than 140,000 clones in the sample, roughly four fifths were seen once. Findings and limits, study-wide: Later on, analysis showed that most CMV-associated TCR beta chains appeared to be HLA-restricted. The majority of TCR sequences were rare, yet some public TCRs appeared in many donors.

With regard to this clone: The antigen is unknown.

What was sequenced was PBMCs. The receptor's source is a man aged 18 to 29 in good health and CMV-seropositive.

CDR3 nucleotides: TGCGCCAGCAGCTTGGAGGAGGGAACGAGTGGCTACACCTTC. This gives the protein CASSLEEGTSGYTF. The V gene is TRBV5-1, the J gene TRBJ1-2, with unresolved D. This CDR3 region has 14 residues. The V and J ends lost 0 bases and 7 bases respectively, with 13 bases between them. Per the germline V gene, CDR1 is SGHRS and CDR2 is YFSETQ.